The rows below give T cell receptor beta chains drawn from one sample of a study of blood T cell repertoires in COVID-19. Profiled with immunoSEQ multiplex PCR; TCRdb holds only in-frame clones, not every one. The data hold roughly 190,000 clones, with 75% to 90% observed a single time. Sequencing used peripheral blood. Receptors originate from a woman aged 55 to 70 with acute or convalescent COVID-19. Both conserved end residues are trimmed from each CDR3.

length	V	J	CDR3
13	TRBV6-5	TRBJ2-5	ASSYSRLGGETQY
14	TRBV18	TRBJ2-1	ASSTGRGVSYNEQF
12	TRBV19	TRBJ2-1	ASSQVAGYNEQF
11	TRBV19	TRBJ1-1	ASSIPGGTEAF
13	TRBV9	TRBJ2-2	ASSGSLGQGGELF
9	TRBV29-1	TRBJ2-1	SVGDRHEQF
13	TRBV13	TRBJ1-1	ASSPNGIMNTEAF
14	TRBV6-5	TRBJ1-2	ASSYSLDGSLGGYT
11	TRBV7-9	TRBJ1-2	ASSLDSMSSYT
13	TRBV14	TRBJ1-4	ASSQDPGRNEKLF
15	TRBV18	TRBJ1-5	ASSPDGLPYSNQPQH